Shown below are 16 T cell receptor beta chains from a single sample sequenced in a study of OX40 agonist ivuxolimab in advanced cancers. Assay: immunoSEQ multiplex PCR; the TCRdb copy retains only in-frame clones and omits some. The sample holds roughly 19,000 clones, about 83% seen once. Sequencing used CD4+ or CD8+ T cells sorted from blood, obtained in a trial of the OX40 agonist ivuxolimab. The source is an adult with an advanced solid tumor such as melanoma, head and neck, liver or kidney cancer.

The CDR3 loop reads CASSYSDSGANVLTF. DNA of the CDR3: TGTGCCAGCAGTTACAGTGACTCTGGGGCCAACGTCCTGACTTTC. V is TRBV6-5 and J is TRBJ2-6; D gene uncertain. In germline, CDR1 is MNHEY, CDR2 SVGAGI. This CDR3 contains 15 residues. Trimming left V 2 bases short and J 0 bases short, with 5 bases between.

CDR3: CASSEAVGANEQFF. The CDR3 coding sequence is TGCGCCAGCAGTGAGGCCGTGGGGGCCAATGAGCAGTTCTTC. The rearrangement joins TRBV10-1 to TRBJ2-1; D might be TRBD1 (6 bases). Germline loops: CDR1 WNHNN, CDR2 SYGVQD (reference sequence). The CDR3 contains 14 residues. The V gene lost 2 bases and the J gene lost 6 bases, with 11 bases spanning the gap.

The V and J genes are TRBV7-9 and TRBJ2-7; no firm D call. V was pared by 5 bases and J by 3 bases, with 14 bases between. The CDR3 extends over 14 amino acids. CDR1 and CDR2 from the germline V gene are SEHNR and FQNEAQ (reference sequence). CDR3 residues: CASSPQAFRYEQYF. CDR3 coding DNA: TGTGCCAGCAGCCCCCAGGCGTTCCGCTACGAGCAGTACTTC.

The sample holds one count of this clone. The chain joins TRBV5-1 to TRBJ2-2; TRBD2 is a possible D gene (5 bases). The CDR3 sequence is 13 residues long. Trimming removed 4 bases from V and 5 bases from J, with 9 bases in between. CDR1 SGHRS and CDR2 YFSETQ come from the germline V gene. In DNA, the CDR3 is TGCGCCAGCAGCCAAGGAGGAACCGGGGAGCTGTTTTTT. Protein sequence: CASSQGGTGELFF.

The chain combines TRBV27 with TRBJ2-3; 12 bases fit TRBD2. Germline trimming cut 0 bases from V and 0 bases from J; bases unmatched to any gene: 7. The V gene's germline CDR1 is MNHEY and CDR2 SMNVEV (reference sequence). The CDR3 extends over 19 amino acids. CDR3 residues: CASSLSGLAGNASTDTQYF. The DNA for the CDR3 is TGTGCCAGCAGTTTATCCGGACTAGCGGGGAACGCTAGCACAGATACGCAGTATTTT.

The genes are TRBV7-9 and TRBJ2-3; the match to TRBD2 covers 10 bases. Germline V gives CDR1 SEHNR, CDR2 FQNEAQ (reference sequence). The V gene end was trimmed by 8 bases and the J gene end by 5 bases; junction bases not matched to a gene: 16. The CDR3 is 17 residues long. CDR3 sequence reads: CASPAYALAGAGDTQYF. Written as DNA, the CDR3 is TGTGCCAGCCCAGCTTACGCGCTAGCGGGAGCGGGAGATACGCAGTATTTT.

Here the CDR3 reads CASSPLEGSGISGETQYF. The CDR3 nucleotides read TGTGCCAGCAGCCCCCTTGAGGGTAGCGGGATCTCCGGAGAGACCCAGTACTTC. V is TRBV9 and J is TRBJ2-5; the match to TRBD2 covers 8 bases. The CDR3 covers 18 residues. Per germline, CDR1 SGDLS and CDR2 YYNGEE. V lost 4 bases and J lost 4; bases outside the gene matches: 18.

The chain has TRBV18 and TRBJ2-1; D ambiguous. In germline, CDR1 is KGHSH, CDR2 LQKENI. V was pared by 3 bases and J by 0 bases, with 12 bases between. CDR3 length: 16 residues. In nucleotides, the CDR3 is TGTGCCAGCTCACCGAGTGACGGAAGCTCCTACAATGAGCAGTTCTTC. Its translation is CASSPSDGSSYNEQFF. The full variable domain, completed using reference TRBV18 and TRBJ2-1, is NAGVMQNPRHLVRRRGQEARLRCSPMKGHSHVYWYRQLPEEGLKFMVYLQKENIIDESGMPKERFSAEFPKEGPSILRIQQVVRGDSAAYFCASSPSDGSSYNEQFFGPGTRLTVL.

The chain joins TRBV28 to TRBJ2-7; tentatively, D is TRBD2 (5 bases). With 7 bases removed from V and 4 bases from J, the gap between germline ends came to 20 bases. Germline CDR1 reads MDHEN; CDR2 reads SYDVKM. This CDR3 comprises 15 residues. In nucleotides, the CDR3 is TGTGCCAGCACGGCGGGCTGGAGTAGTTCGTACGAGCAGTACTTC. Protein sequence: CASTAGWSSSYEQYF.

This clone was recorded only once. V and J are TRBV7-9 and TRBJ2-5, with 11 bases aligning to TRBD2. Germline V gives CDR1 SEHNR, CDR2 FQNEAQ (reference sequence). V shed 2 bases, J shed 3 bases, and the junction held 11 bases outside the gene matches. This CDR3 is built from 18 residues. The CDR3 region has the DNA TGTGCCAGCAGCTTATATAGGCTAGCGGGAGGCCCGAAAGAGACCCAGTACTTC. It is translated as CASSLYRLAGGPKETQYF. Combining the CDR3 with reference TRBV7-9 and TRBJ2-5 gives the whole variable domain DTGVSQNPRHKITKRGQNVTFRCDPISEHNRLYWYRQTLGQGPEFLTYFQNEAQLEKSRLLSDRFSAERPKGSFSTLEIQRTEQGDSAMYLCASSLYRLAGGPKETQYFGPGTRLLVL.

This clone is medium-sized by share. This specimen includes other DNA sequences encoding the same CDR3. V gene TRBV27 combines with J gene TRBJ2-7, with a possible D match to TRBD2 (5 bases). This CDR3 has 13 amino acids. Germline V gene data show CDR1 as MNHEY and CDR2 as SMNVEV (reference sequence). Trimming took 5 bases from V and 0 from J, leaving 8 bases between them. DNA of the CDR3: TGTGCCAGCAGTCGGGATAGCTCCTACGAGCAGTACTTC. Protein product: CASSRDSSYEQYF.

CDR3 residues: CSATRSTEAFF. CDR3 nucleotide sequence: TGCAGCGCTACTAGGAGTACTGAAGCTTTCTTT. V and J are TRBV29-1 and TRBJ1-1; D not certain. Trimming took 7 bases from V and 5 from J, leaving 11 bases between them. Germline CDR1 and CDR2: SQVTM and ANQGSEA. The CDR3 is 11 residues long.

The J gene is TRBJ2-2, the V gene TRBV10-1, with 10 bases identical to TRBD1. With V trimmed by 8 bases and J by 6 bases, 3 bases remained unmatched. Germline loops: CDR1 WNHNN, CDR2 SYGVQD (reference sequence). The CDR3 loop spans 13 amino acids. The CDR3 loop reads CASGTGVPGELFF. CDR3 nucleotide sequence: TGCGCCAGCGGGACAGGGGTTCCCGGGGAGCTGTTTTTT.

For the CDR3, the DNA is TGCGCCAGCAGCTCGAGAGGGGCCTATGGCTACACCTTC. It is translated as CASSSRGAYGYTF. V gene TRBV5-1 combines with J gene TRBJ1-2, with a weak D call TRBD1 (5 bases). V was pared by 3 bases and J by 4 bases, with 10 bases between. Germline assignment: CDR1 SGHRS and CDR2 YFSETQ. This CDR3 region has 13 residues. The full variable domain, rest sourced from reference TRBV5-1 and TRBJ1-2, is KAGVTQTPRYLIKTRGQQVTLSCSPISGHRSVSWYQQTPGQGLQFLFEYFSETQRNKGNFPGRFSGRQFSNSRSEMNVSTLELGDSALYLCASSSRGAYGYTFGSGTRLTVV.

This chain uses TRBV15 with TRBJ1-2; no clear D gene. CDR1 is LNHNV, CDR2 YYDKDF, per germline (reference sequence). This CDR3 comprises 13 residues. With 0 bases removed from V and 8 bases from J, the gap between germline ends came to 10 bases. CDR3 sequence (DNA): TGTGCCACCAGCAGAGATGCCAAGCGCGGCTACACCTTC. Translating gives CATSRDAKRGYTF.

The chain links TRBV29-1 to TRBJ2-5, with D perhaps TRBD2 (5 bases). The V end lost 4 bases, the J end lost 0 bases, and 15 bases lay between the germline ends. The germline V gene has CDR1 SQVTM and CDR2 ANQGSEA. The CDR3 totals 15 residues. The CDR3 DNA sequence: TGCAGCGTTGGTCAACGGGGAAAAAACCAAGAGACCCAGTACTTC. Its translation: CSVGQRGKNQETQYF.